The 13 T cell receptor beta chains given below trace back to one sample, sequenced in a study of blood T cell repertoires in COVID-19. The protocol was immunoSEQ multiplex PCR, while the TCRdb copy is restricted to in-frame clones and leaves out a portion. The table includes around 130,000 clones, approximately 90% detected once. Specimen: peripheral blood. Source of these receptors: a man between 65 and 79 years old with active COVID-19.

The CDR3 DNA reads TGTGCCTGGAGTGCTTCGGCCGGACAGCCAGCCAAAAACATTCAGTACTTC. Translation: CAWSASAGQPAKNIQYF. This chain connects TRBV30 to TRBJ2-4; tentatively, D is TRBD1 (6 bases). Germline lookup yields CDR1 GTSNPN and CDR2 SVGIG (reference sequence). CDR3 length: 17 residues. V lost 1 base and J lost 0, with 16 bases in between.

V is TRBV28 and J is TRBJ2-3, with 8 bases lining up with TRBD2. The trim removed 4 bases at V and 6 bases at J, leaving 6 bases unmatched. The CDR3 extends over 14 amino acids. Per germline, CDR1 MDHEN and CDR2 SYDVKM. CDR3 sequence reads: CASSSPGLVDTQYF. The CDR3, as DNA: TGTGCCAGCAGTTCCCCGGGACTAGTGGATACGCAGTATTTT.

The chain joins TRBV7-8 to TRBJ2-1; 7 bases fit TRBD2. The CDR3 loop spans 16 amino acids. Germline V CDR1 and CDR2: SGHVS, FQNEAQ. With 5 bases clipped from V and 2 bases from J, the junction kept 9 bases outside the gene matches. The DNA of the CDR3 is TGTGCCAGCAGCCGCGTCGGGAGGCCAACCTACAATGAGCAGTTCTTC. It yields the protein CASSRVGRPTYNEQFF.

The chain links TRBV5-1 to TRBJ2-5; D ambiguous. The CDR3 length is 15 residues. The germline CDR1 and CDR2 sequences are SGHRS and YFSETQ. Trimming shortened V by 0 bases and J by 0 bases, and 9 bases separated the two germline ends. The CDR3 DNA is TGCGCCAGCAGCTTGGCCGACAACGACCAAGAGACCCAGTACTTC. This translates into CASSLADNDQETQYF. Full variable domain (rest looked up from reference TRBV5-1 and TRBJ2-5): KAGVTQTPRYLIKTRGQQVTLSCSPISGHRSVSWYQQTPGQGLQFLFEYFSETQRNKGNFPGRFSGRQFSNSRSEMNVSTLELGDSALYLCASSLADNDQETQYFGPGTRLLVL.

V and J are TRBV7-8 and TRBJ1-1, with D tentatively TRBD1 (5 bases). This CDR3 spans 13 amino acids. The germline V gene encodes CDR1 SGHVS and CDR2 FQNEAQ. Trimming shortened V by 5 bases and J by 4 bases, and 11 bases separated the two germline ends. The CDR3 region has the DNA TGTGCCAGCAGCCCTCGGGGGTCCACTGAAGCTTTCTTT. This codes for CASSPRGSTEAFF.

The rearrangement uses TRBV7-2 and TRBJ1-5; possibly TRBD1 for D (5 bases). Trimming cost V 5 bases and J 6 bases, with 11 bases left between them. The CDR3 contains 13 residues. Germline V gene data show CDR1 as SGHTA and CDR2 as FQGNSA. The CDR3, as DNA: TGTGCCAGCAGCCAAGGGGTGTCTCAGCCCCAGCATTTT. Protein: CASSQGVSQPQHF. Full variable domain (rest looked up from reference TRBV7-2 and TRBJ1-5): GAGVSQSPSNKVTEKGKDVELRCDPISGHTALYWYRQSLGQGLEFLIYFQGNSAPDKSGLPSDRFSAERTGGSVSTLTIQRTQQEDSAVYLCASSQGVSQPQHFGDGTRLSIL.

The rearrangement uses TRBV28 and TRBJ2-1, with TRBD1 matching over 8 bases. Germline CDR1 and CDR2: MDHEN and SYDVKM. V dropped 4 bases and J dropped 2; count of bases not matched to a gene: 7. This CDR3 has 16 amino acids. The CDR3 bases are TGTGCCAGCAGTTCCACCGGGACAGGTACCTACAATGAGCAGTTCTTC. Translating it yields CASSSTGTGTYNEQFF. Using reference TRBV28 and TRBJ2-1 for the parts outside the CDR3, the full variable domain is DVKVTQSSRYLVKRTGEKVFLECVQDMDHENMFWYRQDPGLGLRLIYFSYDVKMKEKGDIPEGYSVSREKKERFSLILESASTNQTSMYLCASSSTGTGTYNEQFFGPGTRLTVL.

The CDR3 sequence is CASSPGTSPTGELFF. The CDR3 DNA follows: TGTGCCAGTAGTCCCGGGACATCACCCACCGGGGAGCTGTTTTTT. J is TRBJ2-2 and V is TRBV19, with a weak D call TRBD1 (6 bases). The germline CDR1 and CDR2 sequences are LNHDA and SQIVND (reference sequence). Deletions cut 5 bases from V and 4 bases from J, with 14 bases between. The CDR3 is 15 residues long. The full variable domain, completed using reference TRBV19 and TRBJ2-2, is DGGITQSPKYLFRKEGQNVTLSCEQNLNHDAMYWYRQDPGQGLRLIYYSQIVNDFQKGDIAEGYSVSREKKESFPLTVTSAQKNPTAFYLCASSPGTSPTGELFFGEGSRLTVL.

This chain uses TRBV7-2 with TRBJ1-1, with D perhaps TRBD1 (6 bases). V was shortened by 1 base and J by 6 bases, with 9 bases between the two germline ends. The CDR3 runs 13 residues. Per the germline V gene, CDR1 is SGHTA and CDR2 is FQGNSA. CDR3 sequence (DNA): TGTGCCAGCAGCTTAGGGACAGAATCTGAAGCTTTCTTT. It codes for CASSLGTESEAFF.

The genes are TRBV18 and TRBJ2-7; the match to TRBD1 covers 9 bases. This CDR3 has 13 residues. Trimming took 3 bases from V and 7 from J; bases not matched to a gene: 4. Looked up from germline, CDR1 is KGHSH and CDR2 is LQKENI. The CDR3 here is CASSPKQGAEQYF. CDR3 DNA: TGTGCCAGCTCACCCAAACAGGGGGCAGAGCAGTACTTC. Using reference TRBV18 and TRBJ2-7 for the parts outside the CDR3, the full variable domain is NAGVMQNPRHLVRRRGQEARLRCSPMKGHSHVYWYRQLPEEGLKFMVYLQKENIIDESGMPKERFSAEFPKEGPSILRIQQVVRGDSAAYFCASSPKQGAEQYFGPGTRLTVT.

This clone came up a few times. The J gene is TRBJ2-2, the V gene TRBV28; the match to TRBD2 covers 8 bases. After removal of 1 base from V and 1 base from J, the junction contained 5 bases not matched to a gene. The germline gives CDR1 MDHEN, CDR2 SYDVKM. This CDR3 contains 17 residues. The CDR3 DNA sequence: TGTGCCAGCAGTTTATTGGTAGCGGGATTGAACACCGGGGAGCTGTTTTTT. This gives the protein CASSLLVAGLNTGELFF.

The chain employs TRBV27 and TRBJ1-4, with TRBD1 matching 7 bases. Germline loops: CDR1 MNHEY, CDR2 SMNVEV (reference sequence). The CDR3 sequence is 17 residues long. Losses at the gene ends were 2 bases for V and 0 bases for J; bases not matched to a gene: 6. CDR3 region: CASSLRTGDPTNEKLFF. CDR3 sequence (DNA): TGTGCCAGCAGTTTAAGGACAGGTGATCCAACTAATGAAAAACTGTTTTTT.

A remark on this clone: This may be a read error, as it is one base from a much larger clone. The chain joins TRBV5-1 to TRBJ2-7; TRBD1 might be the D (6 bases). CDR1 and CDR2 (germline): SGHRS, YFSETQ. Trimming pared 4 bases from V and 3 bases from J, leaving 8 bases between. The CDR3 is 12 residues long. CDR3 sequence (DNA): TGCGCCAGCAGCCCGGACAGCTACGAGCAGTACTTC. Translation: CASSPDSYEQYF.